The present T cell receptor (delta chain) was sequenced within a study of gamma-delta chains in newborns, infants, children. About the research overall: Microbial exposure reportedly drives polyclonal innate γδ T cell expansion after birth.

V lost 3 bases and J lost 0; bases outside the gene matches: 9. Germline CDR1 reads GEAIGNYY; CDR2 reads EKD. The CDR3 runs to 19 residues. TCRdb fed the reads to CATT. The data show 1,200 or so delta-chain clones, under 3.5% seen once. This clone was found a few times. Just one base apart from a much larger clone, this may be a read error. Sequenced: blood. The receptor's source is a child who was a newborn, infant or young child, either healthy, febrile or measles-vaccinated (not recorded which). The chain carries TRDV2 and TRDJ3; TRDD3 matches at 8 bases. The CDR3, as DNA: TGTGCCTGTGACCCTTTGGGGGATCCGGACTCCTGGGACACCCGACAGATGTTTTTC. Translation gives CACDPLGDPDSWDTRQMFF.